Listed below are T cell receptor beta chains from one sample, sequenced in a study of blood T cell repertoires in COVID-19. Data came from immunoSEQ multiplex PCR; TCRdb stores just in-frame clones and leaves some out. The sample carries around 82,000 clones, roughly 85% recorded once. The sequenced material came from peripheral blood. The receptors come from a man between 45 and 60 years old with COVID-19, enrolled during active disease. Both conserved end residues are part of each CDR3. The D gene is left open where the match is weak.

>TRBJ1-1|.|TRBV9
CASSVEPGMTEAFF
>TRBJ2-7|.|TRBV28
CASSFAGYRTGEQYF
>TRBJ2-7|TRBD1|TRBV7-9
CASSLDRGFDEQYF
>TRBJ1-4|.|TRBV7-6
CASSLVPGEGKLFF
>TRBJ2-1|TRBD1|TRBV19
CASIGHGTGGLGEQFF
>TRBJ2-1|.|TRBV9
CASSSRPGMAQFF
>TRBJ1-2|.|TRBV16
CASSPGGGHGYTF
>TRBJ1-1|.|TRBV19
CASSIGDSTEAFF
>TRBJ2-7|.|TRBV7-9
CASSLGHSPFEQYF
>TRBJ1-4|.|TRBV7-9
CASSPPGNEKLFF
>TRBJ2-3|TRBD2|TRBV9
CASSAGRAGVLNGTDTQYF
>TRBJ1-5|.|TRBV28
CASRQGGAGNQPQHF
>TRBJ2-5|TRBD1|TRBV19
CASSIRDGQGQTQYF
>TRBJ2-1|TRBD2|TRBV18
CASFSGTSGSGLGFNEQFF
>TRBJ2-2|TRBD2|TRBV19
CATGLAGSAGELFF
>TRBJ1-2|.|TRBV5-1
CASSLAAARANYGYTF
>TRBJ1-1|.|TRBV5-1
CASSLAPGFKAENTEAFF
>TRBJ2-3|.|TRBV7-7
CASSLNRADTQYF
>TRBJ2-3|.|TRBV24-1
CATSPGRNTDTQYF
>TRBJ1-6|.|TRBV9
CASSPGGNNSPLHF
>TRBJ1-1|.|TRBV19
CASSTGLAEAFF
>TRBJ2-1|TRBD2|TRBV7-9
CASSFSGNSYNEQFF
>TRBJ2-1|.|TRBV24-1
CATSDTRFNEQFF
>TRBJ2-5|.|TRBV6-2/TRBV6-3
CASSYPPDRRQETQYF
>TRBJ1-4|.|TRBV4-1
CASRGGRGEKLFF
>TRBJ2-1|TRBD2|TRBV5-1
CASSLSGTNYNEQFF
>TRBJ2-7|TRBD2|TRBV6-2/TRBV6-3
CASSYTSGSHEQYF
>TRBJ2-2|TRBD2|TRBV9
CASSVALIAGESPGELFF
>TRBJ2-1|TRBD2|TRBV7-9
CASSLERDYNEQFF
>TRBJ1-2|.|TRBV6-5
CASSPRGLGYTF
>TRBJ2-5|TRBD1|TRBV12-5
CASGLLPGGGGQETQYF
>TRBJ1-4|.|TRBV24-1
CATSTGNNEKLFF
>TRBJ2-7|.|TRBV3-1/TRBV3-2
CASSPSDSSYEQYF
>TRBJ2-1|TRBD1|TRBV6-1
CASSETAGTGAYNEQFF
>TRBJ2-6|.|TRBV3-1/TRBV3-2
CASTLSGANVLTF
>TRBJ1-1|.|TRBV7-9
CASSLLPASTEAFF
>TRBJ1-1|.|TRBV2
CASSEERGTEAFF
>TRBJ2-1|.|TRBV21-1
CASSSGHRYNEQFF
>TRBJ2-7|TRBD2|TRBV28
CASSLTGTSVYEQYF
>TRBJ2-7|TRBD2|TRBV2
CASSPGRVRDEQYF
>TRBJ1-5|TRBD1|TRBV9
CASSADRGQQPQHF